The 17 T cell receptor beta chains listed next were all sequenced from one sample in a study of CD8+ T cells in alopecia areata. Noted treatment: oral pan-JAK inhibitor, 5-10 mg twice daily. The sequencing template was cDNA reverse transcribed from extracted RNA. Clones were read by immunoSEQ multiplex PCR, and TCRdb kept only the in-frame ones, dropping some. The table lists a few hundred thousand clones, 35% to 40% of them singletons, with 0.45% to 0.55% in the top ten. Material: CD4+ T cells sorted from blood, obtained around week 34, from a patient treated with tofacitinib. Receptors were obtained from a human donor with alopecia areata.

The chain combines TRBV5-1 with TRBJ2-7, with 8 nucleotides matching TRBD1. CDR3 length equals 15 residues. Germline V gene sequence: CDR1 SGHRS, CDR2 YFSETQ. Trimming cost V 0 bases and J 4 bases; bases outside gene matches: 6. The CDR3 nucleotides read TGCGCCAGCAGCTTGGCAACCGGACAGGGTTACGAGCAGTACTTC. It specifies CASSLATGQGYEQYF.

The V and J genes are TRBV30 and TRBJ1-2; D may be TRBD1 (6 bases). Trimming took off 0 bases at V and 0 bases at J, with 8 bases between the two ends. Looked up from germline, CDR1 is GTSNPN and CDR2 is SVGIG (reference sequence). The CDR3 runs 14 residues. The CDR3 region has the DNA TGTGCCTGGAGTGTACACAGGGCTAACTATGGCTACACCTTC. This encodes CAWSVHRANYGYTF.

V usage is TRBV9 and J usage is TRBJ2-5; a weak D match, TRBD2 (5 bases). This CDR3 has 15 amino acids. The ends were cut back, 1 base at V and 5 bases at J, with 15 bases in the middle. The germline V gene encodes CDR1 SGDLS and CDR2 YYNGEE. The DNA of the CDR3 is TGTGCCAGCAGCGTATCAGAGGGAATCTGGGAGACCCAGTACTTC. This gives the protein CASSVSEGIWETQYF.

The V gene is TRBV5-1, the J gene TRBJ2-2; D not resolved. The length of the CDR3 is 12 residues. Between the trimmed V and J ends, which lost 6 bases and 6 bases, there was a span of 9 bases. Per the germline V gene, CDR1 is SGHRS and CDR2 is YFSETQ. The CDR3 reads CASTQSSGELFF. The CDR3 DNA is TGCGCCAGCACCCAAAGTTCCGGGGAGCTGTTTTTT.

V and J are TRBV27 and TRBJ1-1; D unclear. Germline CDR1 and CDR2: MNHEY and SMNVEV (reference sequence). V gave up 1 base and J gave up 6 bases, with 12 bases separating them. CDR3 length: 14 residues. The CDR3 DNA is TGTGCCAGCAGTTTATATCTGGGTCCGGCTGAAGCTTTCTTT. Protein sequence: CASSLYLGPAEAFF.

This clone has more than one count but fewer than ten. The J gene is TRBJ2-3, the V gene TRBV5-1; 12 positions agree with TRBD1. This CDR3 is 16 amino acids long. The V gene end was trimmed by 3 bases and the J gene end by 2 bases; junction bases not matched to a gene: 4. The germline gives CDR1 SGHRS, CDR2 YFSETQ. The CDR3 coding sequence is TGCGCCAGCAGCTCGGGACAGGGGGCTTCCACAGATACGCAGTATTTT. It is translated as CASSSGQGASTDTQYF.

The chain is built from TRBV7-9 and TRBJ2-7; 9 nucleotides agree with TRBD1. CDR1 is SEHNR, CDR2 FQNEAQ, per germline (reference sequence). This CDR3 contains 14 residues. V lost 6 bases and J lost 4; bases outside the gene matches: 7. The CDR3 nucleotides are TGTGCCAGCAGTAAAGGACAGGGGAATTACGAGCAGTACTTC. Its protein is CASSKGQGNYEQYF.

This chain joins TRBV27 and TRBJ1-2, with a weak D call TRBD1 (6 bases). Trimming pared 6 bases from V and 1 base from J, leaving 12 bases between. The CDR3 runs to 14 residues. Germline V lookup: CDR1 MNHEY, CDR2 SMNVEV (reference sequence). The CDR3 reads CASRRGQHNYGYTF. The CDR3, as DNA: TGTGCCAGCAGGAGGGGACAACATAACTATGGCTACACCTTC.

This clone occurred a few times. The chain is built from TRBV18 and TRBJ1-1; TRBD1 matches 7 bases. The CDR3 runs to 14 residues. Germline CDR1 reads KGHSH; CDR2 reads LQKENI. The V segment lost 3 bases and the J segment 5 bases; nucleotides outside the gene matches: 6. CDR3 sequence reads: CASSPGTARTEAFF. CDR3 coding DNA: TGTGCCAGCTCACCCGGGACAGCCAGAACTGAAGCTTTCTTT.

This clone turned up a few times. The rearrangement links TRBV2 to TRBJ1-4; D ambiguous. This CDR3 has 12 amino acids. Germline V gives CDR1 SNHLY, CDR2 FYNNEI. V dropped 5 bases and J dropped 4 bases, with 5 bases sitting between them. The DNA for the CDR3 is TGTGCCAGCAGTCTGAATAATGAAAAACTGTTTTTT. Its protein is CASSLNNEKLFF.

This chain joins TRBV6-6 and TRBJ2-5; D is possibly TRBD2 (5 bases). Trimming took off 3 bases at V and 3 bases at J, with 8 bases between the two ends. This CDR3 has 13 residues. Germline CDR1 and CDR2: MNHNY and SVGAGI (reference sequence). The DNA of the CDR3 is TGTGCCAGCAGTTATGGAGGAGAAGAGACCCAGTACTTC. Amino acid sequence: CASSYGGEETQYF.

This clone was observed a few times. The chain carries TRBV21-1 and TRBJ1-2; the listed D gene, TRBD1, was not tested against the DNA. TRBV21-1 is assigned pseudogene status. CDR3 length: 14 residues. CDR3 DNA: TGTGCCAGCAGCAAAGGTACAGCTTATTTTGGCTACACCTTC. Its translation is CASSKGTAYFGYTF.

The sample holds a few counts of this clone. The chain is built from TRBV19 and TRBJ2-1; the match to TRBD1 covers 7 bases. Germline loops: CDR1 LNHDA, CDR2 SQIVND (reference sequence). This CDR3 is 14 amino acids long. Trimming took 3 bases from V and 7 from J; bases not matched to a gene: 6. CDR3 protein: CASSILQGWNEQFF. CDR3 coding DNA: TGTGCCAGTAGTATCCTACAGGGGTGGAATGAGCAGTTCTTC.

J is TRBJ2-7 and V is TRBV5-1, with a tentative D call TRBD2 (6 bases). Germline CDR1 reads SGHRS; CDR2 reads YFSETQ. This CDR3 is 12 amino acids long. V lost 4 bases to trimming and J lost 3 bases, with 8 bases between them. The CDR3 protein is CASSPEGYEQYF. The CDR3 DNA follows: TGCGCCAGCAGCCCGGAGGGCTACGAGCAGTACTTC.

This clone is classed as medium-sized. The chain carries TRBV21-1 and TRBJ2-4; the table's D call of TRBD2 was not tested on the DNA. TRBV21-1 constitutes a pseudogene. CDR3 size: 17 residues. The CDR3 DNA is TGTGCCAGCAGCAAAAGGAAAGGTTGGAGTGCCAAAAACATTCAGTACTTC. Its translation: CASSKRKGWSAKNIQYF.

The chain recombines TRBV9 with TRBJ2-5; no reliable D call. Germline CDR1 is SGDLS and CDR2 is YYNGEE. The CDR3 runs 13 residues. V lost 3 bases, J lost 4 bases, and 10 bases lay in between. CDR3 region: CASSARRGETQYF. In nucleotides, the CDR3 is TGTGCCAGCAGCGCCCGACGAGGAGAGACCCAGTACTTC.

The chain is built from TRBV6-1 and TRBJ2-5; no clear D. This CDR3 contains 17 residues. Germline V gene sequence: CDR1 MNHNS, CDR2 SASEGT. Trimming pared 0 bases from V and 0 bases from J, leaving 14 bases between. CDR3 DNA: TGTGCCAGCAGTGAAGCCCCCTATCCCTGGGACCAAGAGACCCAGTACTTC. Its translation: CASSEAPYPWDQETQYF.